The TCR beta chain under discussion was sequenced for a study of regulatory T cells in long-lasting Graves disease. Building of the TCR beta libraries involved iRepertoire HTBI primers and Arm-PCR of CDR3 regions. TCRdb recomputed calls from the multiplex PCR reads with MiXCR, one row per CDR3 protein. The sample holds about 420,000 distinct CDR3 sequences; about a sixth are singletons and the top ten take 20% to 25%. Time point noted: newly diagnosed GD, antithyroid drugs for less than 3 months. Extracted RNA from PBMCs served as the source of the TCR library. From an endocrinology department in Xi'an, China, came the patients. This clonotype has at least ten counts. Germline V CDR1 and CDR2: MNHEY, SVGEGT. With 6 bases removed from V and 7 bases from J, the gap between germline ends came to 19 bases. CDR3 length: 15 amino acids. The data also belong to a second study, concerning T cells in Graves' hyperthyroidism and ophthalmopathy. That source notes: Diagnosis rested on symptoms, serum thyroxine and TRAb, thyroid ultrasound, and orbital computed tomography.

The TCR originated in a woman aged 18-29 years with Graves disease. This chain joins TRBV6-2 or TRBV6-3 and TRBJ1-5; maybe TRBD1 (5 bases). This specimen consisted of peripheral blood mononuclear cells (PBMCs), obtained at new diagnosis, from a patient treated with antithyroid drugs. This chain's CDR3 is CASRSGGGGVQPQHF. The CDR3 region has the DNA TGTGCCAGCAGGAGTGGTGGTGGGGGTGTACAGCCCCAGCATTTT.